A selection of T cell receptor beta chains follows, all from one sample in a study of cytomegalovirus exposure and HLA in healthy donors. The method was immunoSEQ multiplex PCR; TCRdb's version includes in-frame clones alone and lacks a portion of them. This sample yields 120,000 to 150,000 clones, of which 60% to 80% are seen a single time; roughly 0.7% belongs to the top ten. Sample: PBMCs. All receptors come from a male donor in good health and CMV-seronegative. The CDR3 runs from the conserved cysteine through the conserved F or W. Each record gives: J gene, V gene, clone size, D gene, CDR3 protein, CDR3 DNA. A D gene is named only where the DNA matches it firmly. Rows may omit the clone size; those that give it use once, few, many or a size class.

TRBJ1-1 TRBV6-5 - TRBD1 CASGRTGKNTEAFF TGTGCCAGCGGTCGGACAGGGAAGAACACTGAAGCTTTCTTT
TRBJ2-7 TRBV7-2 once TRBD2 CASSSQGTSGVYEQYF TGTGCCAGCAGCTCACAGGGTACTAGCGGAGTTTACGAGCAGTACTTC
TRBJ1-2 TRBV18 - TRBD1 CASSPPGTVYGYTF TGTGCCAGCTCACCACCGGGGACAGTCTATGGCTACACCTTC
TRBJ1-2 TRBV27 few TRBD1 CASSFRTGLNYGYTF TGTGCCAGCAGTTTTAGGACAGGGCTTAACTATGGCTACACCTTC
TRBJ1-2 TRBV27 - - CASSLSKGGGYTF TGTGCCAGCAGTTTGAGCAAAGGAGGGGGCTACACCTTC
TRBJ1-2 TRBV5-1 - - CASSLSGGRGYGYTF TGCGCCAGCAGCTTGTCGGGGGGGAGAGGCTATGGCTACACCTTC
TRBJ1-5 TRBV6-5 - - CASSAGLNQPQHF TGTGCCAGCAGTGCGGGCCTTAATCAGCCCCAGCATTTT
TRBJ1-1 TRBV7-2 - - CASSVRANTEAFF TGTGCCAGCAGCGTCCGAGCGAACACTGAAGCTTTCTTT
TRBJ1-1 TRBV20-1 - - CSASMNTEAFF TGCAGTGCTAGCATGAACACTGAAGCTTTCTTT
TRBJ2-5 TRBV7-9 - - CSSSLQLETQYF TGTTCCAGCAGCTTACAATTGGAGACCCAGTACTTC
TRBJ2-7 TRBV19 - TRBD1 CASAGTGAYEQYF TGTGCCAGTGCCGGGACAGGGGCCTACGAGCAGTACTTC
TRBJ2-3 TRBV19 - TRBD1 CASTRTGGTDTQYF TGTGCCAGTACCCGGACAGGGGGCACAGATACGCAGTATTTT
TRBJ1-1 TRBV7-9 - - CSSSLRGGQSSTEAFF TGTTCCAGCAGCTTACGGGGGGGGCAGAGTAGCACTGAAGCTTTCTTT
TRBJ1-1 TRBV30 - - CAWRDSLNTEAFF TGTGCCTGGAGGGACAGCTTGAACACTGAAGCTTTCTTT
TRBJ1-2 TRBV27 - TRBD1 CASSGQGSNYGYTF TGTGCCAGCAGTGGACAGGGGTCGAACTATGGCTACACCTTC
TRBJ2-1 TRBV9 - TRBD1 CASSLGDRGRRDEQFF TGTGCCAGCAGCCTAGGGGACAGGGGGCGCCGGGATGAGCAGTTCTTC
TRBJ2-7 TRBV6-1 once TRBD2 CASGTGGSWYEQYF TGTGCCAGTGGAACCGGGGGGTCATGGTACGAGCAGTACTTC
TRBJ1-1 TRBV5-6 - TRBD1 CASSRGKRDRVRGEAFF TGTGCCAGCAGCCGTGGAAAGCGGGACAGGGTTAGAGGTGAAGCTTTCTTT
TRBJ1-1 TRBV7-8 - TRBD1 CASSLAPDRAPEAFF TGTGCCAGCAGCTTAGCGCCGGACAGGGCCCCTGAAGCTTTCTTT